This TCR beta chain was obtained from a study of blood T cell repertoires in COVID-19. The CDR3 sequence is 15 residues long. Germline assignment: CDR1 LGHDT and CDR2 YNNKEL (reference sequence). With 0 bases clipped from V and 5 bases from J, the junction kept 3 bases outside the gene matches. Generated by immunoSEQ multiplex PCR, the TCRdb table keeps only in-frame clones and is missing some. The sample records 390,000 or so clones, approximately 89% being singletons. This chain uses TRBV3-1 (or the pseudogene TRBV3-2) with TRBJ2-5; the match to TRBD2 covers 10 bases. This TCR derives from a woman aged 30 to 39 with COVID-19, enrolled during active disease. The sequenced material came from peripheral blood. CDR3 amino acids: CASSQDRAGGETQYF. The DNA for the CDR3 is TGTGCCAGCAGCCAAGACCGAGCGGGAGGGGAGACCCAGTACTTC.